These T cell receptor beta chains were read from a single sample in a study of regulatory T cells in long-lasting Graves disease. Via MiXCR, TCRdb re-called the multiplex PCR reads, giving one row per CDR3 protein. The sample holds some 420,000 distinct CDR3 sequences, around a fifth seen once. This sample comprised peripheral blood mononuclear cells (PBMCs), obtained when the disease was refractory, from a patient treated with antithyroid drugs. These TCRs come from a female donor with Graves disease. CDR3s include the opening cysteine and the closing phenylalanine or tryptophan. The D gene is left open where the match is weak. Only some rows state a clone size, as once, few, many or a class for expanded clones.

D gene: .
J gene: TRBJ2-5
clone size: .
CDR3 length: 15
V gene: TRBV20-1
CDR3 protein: CSARDLLQFQETQYF
CDR3 DNA: TGCAGTGCTAGAGATCTCCTCCAGTTTCAAGAGACCCAGTACTTC

D gene: .
J gene: TRBJ2-2
clone size: few
CDR3 length: 18
V gene: TRBV24-1
CDR3 protein: CATSDWSFTGGNAGELFF
CDR3 DNA: TGTGCCACCAGTGATTGGTCCTTCACCGGGGGCAACGCCGGGGAGCTGTTTTTT

D gene: .
J gene: TRBJ2-3
clone size: many
CDR3 length: 12
V gene: TRBV20-1
CDR3 protein: CSASGAVDTQYF
CDR3 DNA: TGCAGTGCCTCCGGAGCGGTAGATACGCAGTATTTT

D gene: .
J gene: TRBJ1-4
clone size: .
CDR3 length: 15
V gene: TRBV18
CDR3 protein: CASSPDRDLYEKLFF
CDR3 DNA: TGTGCCAGCTCACCAGACCGGGACCTCTACGAAAAACTGTTTTTT

D gene: .
J gene: TRBJ1-5
clone size: .
CDR3 length: 14
V gene: TRBV10-3
CDR3 protein: CAISLDSFNQPQHF
CDR3 DNA: TGTGCCATCAGCCTTGACAGCTTCAATCAGCCCCAGCATTTT

D gene: TRBD1
J gene: TRBJ2-1
clone size: .
CDR3 length: 13
V gene: TRBV11-2
CDR3 protein: CASSLFRDRRQFF
CDR3 DNA: TGTGCCAGCAGCTTATTCCGGGACAGAAGGCAGTTCTTC

D gene: TRBD2
J gene: TRBJ2-2
clone size: .
CDR3 length: 16
V gene: TRBV7-9
CDR3 protein: CASSEPAGGYTGELFF
CDR3 DNA: TGTGCCAGCAGCGAACCGGCGGGAGGTTACACCGGGGAGCTGTTTTTT

D gene: .
J gene: TRBJ2-2
clone size: few
CDR3 length: 15
V gene: TRBV7-2
CDR3 protein: CASSLGGENTGELFF
CDR3 DNA: TGTGCCAGCAGCTTAGGGGGGGAAAACACCGGGGAGCTGTTTTTT

D gene: .
J gene: TRBJ1-2
clone size: few
CDR3 length: 14
V gene: TRBV9
CDR3 protein: CASSVATGNGGYTF
CDR3 DNA: TGTGCCAGCAGCGTAGCTACAGGGAATGGGGGCTACACCTTC

D gene: .
J gene: TRBJ2-7
clone size: .
CDR3 length: 16
V gene: TRBV9
CDR3 protein: CASSSNSSFVPYEQYF
CDR3 DNA: TGTGCCAGCAGCTCCAACTCCTCCTTCGTGCCCTACGAGCAGTACTTC

D gene: .
J gene: TRBJ2-5
clone size: many
CDR3 length: 15
V gene: TRBV28
CDR3 protein: CASSSTRDTAKTQYF
CDR3 DNA: TGTGCCAGCAGTTCAACCCGGGACACCGCGAAGACCCAGTACTTC

D gene: TRBD1
J gene: TRBJ2-3
clone size: few
CDR3 length: 11
V gene: TRBV2
CDR3 protein: CASSTRDRQYF
CDR3 DNA: TGTGCCAGCAGTACCCGGGACAGGCAATATTTT

D gene: .
J gene: TRBJ1-2
clone size: .
CDR3 length: 15
V gene: TRBV7-9
CDR3 protein: CASSSPKGGFYGYTF
CDR3 DNA: TGTGCCAGCAGCTCCCCGAAGGGAGGATTCTATGGCTACACCTTC

D gene: TRBD1
J gene: TRBJ1-3
clone size: few
CDR3 length: 15
V gene: TRBV11-2
CDR3 protein: CASSPEDRGGNTIYF
CDR3 DNA: TGTGCCAGCAGCCCAGAGGACAGGGGTGGAAACACCATATATTTT

D gene: .
J gene: TRBJ2-7
clone size: many
CDR3 length: 15
V gene: TRBV12-3/TRBV12-4
CDR3 protein: CASTTRLTAPHEQYF
CDR3 DNA: TGTGCCAGCACAACCCGCTTGACAGCCCCCCACGAGCAGTACTTC

D gene: .
J gene: TRBJ2-7
clone size: .
CDR3 length: 12
V gene: TRBV29-1
CDR3 protein: CSVRDGSYEQYF
CDR3 DNA: TGCAGCGTTAGGGATGGCTCCTACGAGCAGTACTTC

D gene: .
J gene: TRBJ2-5
clone size: few
CDR3 length: 13
V gene: TRBV19
CDR3 protein: CASSIARDETQYF
CDR3 DNA: TGTGCCAGTAGTATAGCTAGGGATGAGACCCAGTACTTC

D gene: TRBD1
J gene: TRBJ1-1
clone size: many
CDR3 length: 13
V gene: TRBV12-3/TRBV12-4
CDR3 protein: CASGRQGSTEAFF
CDR3 DNA: TGTGCCAGCGGAAGACAGGGAAGCACTGAAGCTTTCTTT

D gene: .
J gene: TRBJ1-1
clone size: many
CDR3 length: 13
V gene: TRBV12-3/TRBV12-4
CDR3 protein: CASSSDGNTEAFF
CDR3 DNA: TGTGCCAGCAGTTCCGACGGGAACACTGAAGCTTTCTTT

D gene: TRBD1
J gene: TRBJ1-6
clone size: .
CDR3 length: 13
V gene: TRBV5-4
CDR3 protein: CASADRVDSPLHF
CDR3 DNA: TGTGCCTCCGCCGACAGGGTGGACTCACCCCTCCACTTT

D gene: .
J gene: TRBJ1-5
clone size: many
CDR3 length: 14
V gene: TRBV7-2
CDR3 protein: CASSLDRVNQPQHF
CDR3 DNA: TGTGCCAGCAGCTTAGACAGGGTCAATCAGCCCCAGCATTTT

D gene: .
J gene: TRBJ1-5
clone size: many
CDR3 length: 13
V gene: TRBV12-3/TRBV12-4
CDR3 protein: CASSLEPGQPQHF
CDR3 DNA: TGTGCCAGCAGTTTAGAGCCTGGACAGCCCCAGCATTTT